This entry is about one T cell receptor (beta chain). Its antigen is still unknown. The sample originates from a study of cytomegalovirus exposure and HLA in healthy donors. The study ran its PCR with 60 Vbeta and 13 Jbeta primers. Only in-frame clones appear in the TCRdb table, and some are missing; sequencing was by immunoSEQ multiplex PCR. The repertoire has about 73,000 clones, around 67% of them found once; the top ten carry less than 8%. Study-wide points: For most TCR sequences rarity was the rule, although some public TCRs occurred in many donors.

CDR3 size: 16 residues. V trimming: 6 bases; J trimming: 3 bases; junction bases outside the gene matches: 9. Germline CDR1 reads SGHRS; CDR2 reads YFSETQ. This clonotype was sampled from a woman aged 45-65 years in good health and CMV-seropositive. This chain connects TRBV5-1 to TRBJ1-4; TRBD1 matches at 9 bases. Sequencing input: PBMCs. The CDR3 region has the DNA TGCGCCAGCACGCCAAAGACAGGGGGGTCTAATGAAAAACTGTTTTTT. This gives the protein CASTPKTGGSNEKLFF.